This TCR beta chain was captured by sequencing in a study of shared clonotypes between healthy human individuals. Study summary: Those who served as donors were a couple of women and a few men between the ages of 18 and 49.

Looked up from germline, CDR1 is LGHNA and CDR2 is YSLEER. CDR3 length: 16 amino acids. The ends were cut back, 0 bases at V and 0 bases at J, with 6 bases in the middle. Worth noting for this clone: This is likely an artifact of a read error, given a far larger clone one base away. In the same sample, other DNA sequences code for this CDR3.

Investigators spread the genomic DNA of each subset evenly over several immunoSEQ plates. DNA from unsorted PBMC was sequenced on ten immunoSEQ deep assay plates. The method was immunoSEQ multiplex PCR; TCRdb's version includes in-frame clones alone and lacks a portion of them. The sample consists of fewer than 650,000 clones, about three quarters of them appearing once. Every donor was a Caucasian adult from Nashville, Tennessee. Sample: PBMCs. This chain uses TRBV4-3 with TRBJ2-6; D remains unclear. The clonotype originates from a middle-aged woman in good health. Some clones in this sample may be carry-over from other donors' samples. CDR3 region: CASSQEVGSGANVLTF. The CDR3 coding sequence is TGCGCCAGCAGCCAAGAAGTTGGCTCTGGGGCCAACGTCCTGACTTTC.